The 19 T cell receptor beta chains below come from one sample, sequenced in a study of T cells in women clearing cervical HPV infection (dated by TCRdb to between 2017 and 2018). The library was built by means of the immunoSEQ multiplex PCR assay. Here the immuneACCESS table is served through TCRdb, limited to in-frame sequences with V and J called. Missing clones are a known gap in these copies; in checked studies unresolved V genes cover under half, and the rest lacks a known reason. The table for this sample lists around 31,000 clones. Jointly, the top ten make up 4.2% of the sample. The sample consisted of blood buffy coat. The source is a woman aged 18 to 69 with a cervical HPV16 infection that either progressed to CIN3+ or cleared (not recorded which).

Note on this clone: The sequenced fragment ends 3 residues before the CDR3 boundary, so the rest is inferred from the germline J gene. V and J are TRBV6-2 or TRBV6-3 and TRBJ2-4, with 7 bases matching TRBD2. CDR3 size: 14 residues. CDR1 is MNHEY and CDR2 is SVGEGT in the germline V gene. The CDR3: CASSYLAEIPGQYF. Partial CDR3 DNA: TGTGCCAGCAGTTATCTAGCGGAGATCCCTGGT.

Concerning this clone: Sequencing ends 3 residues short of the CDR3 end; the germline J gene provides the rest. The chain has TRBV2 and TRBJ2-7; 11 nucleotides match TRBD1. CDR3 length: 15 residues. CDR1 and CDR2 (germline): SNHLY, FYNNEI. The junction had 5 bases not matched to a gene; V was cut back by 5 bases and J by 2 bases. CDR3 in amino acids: CASSRPGQGAYEQYF. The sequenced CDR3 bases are TGTGCCAGCAGTAGACCGGGACAGGGGGCCTACGAG.

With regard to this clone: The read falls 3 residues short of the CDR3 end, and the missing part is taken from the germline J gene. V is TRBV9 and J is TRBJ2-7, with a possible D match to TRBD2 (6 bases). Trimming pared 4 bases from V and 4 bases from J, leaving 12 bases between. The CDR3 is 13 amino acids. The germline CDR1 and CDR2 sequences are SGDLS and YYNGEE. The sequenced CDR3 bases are TGTGCCAGCAGCCCGGGACTGGAATACGAG. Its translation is CASSPGLEYE. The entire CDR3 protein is CASSPGLEYEQYF. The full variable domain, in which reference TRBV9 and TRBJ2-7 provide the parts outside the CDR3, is DSGVTQTPKHLITATGQRVTLRCSPRSGDLSVYWYQQSLDQGLQFLIQYYNGEERAKGNILERFSAQQFPDLHSELNLSSLELGDSALYFCASSPGLEYEQYFGPGTRLTVT.

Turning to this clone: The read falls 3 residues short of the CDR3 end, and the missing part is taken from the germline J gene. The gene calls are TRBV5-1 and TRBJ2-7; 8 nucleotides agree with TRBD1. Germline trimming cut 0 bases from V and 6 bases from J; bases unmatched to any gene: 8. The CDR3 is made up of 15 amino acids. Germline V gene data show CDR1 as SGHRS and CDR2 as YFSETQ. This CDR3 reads CASSLAGDRLPEQYF. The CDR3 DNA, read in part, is TGCGCCAGCAGCTTGGCAGGGGACAGGCTTCCCGAG.

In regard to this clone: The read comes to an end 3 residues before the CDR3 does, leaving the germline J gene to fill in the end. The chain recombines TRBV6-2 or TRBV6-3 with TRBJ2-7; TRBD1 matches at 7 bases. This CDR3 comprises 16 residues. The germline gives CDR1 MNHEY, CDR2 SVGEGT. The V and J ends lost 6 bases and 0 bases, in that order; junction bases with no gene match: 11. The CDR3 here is CASSTQGRGLSYEQYF. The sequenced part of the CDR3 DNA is TGTGCCAGCAGCACGCAAGGAAGGGGGCTCTCCTACGAG.

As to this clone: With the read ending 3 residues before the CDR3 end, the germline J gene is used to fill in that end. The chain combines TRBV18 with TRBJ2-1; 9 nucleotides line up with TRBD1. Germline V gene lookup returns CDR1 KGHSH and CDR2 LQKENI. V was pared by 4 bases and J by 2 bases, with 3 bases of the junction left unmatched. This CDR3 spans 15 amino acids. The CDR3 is CASSRDRVAYNEQFF. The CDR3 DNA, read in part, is TGTGCCAGCTCACGGGACAGGGTAGCCTACAATGAG. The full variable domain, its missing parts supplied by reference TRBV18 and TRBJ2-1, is NAGVMQNPRHLVRRRGQEARLRCSPMKGHSHVYWYRQLPEEGLKFMVYLQKENIIDESGMPKERFSAEFPKEGPSILRIQQVVRGDSAAYFCASSRDRVAYNEQFFGPGTRLTVL.

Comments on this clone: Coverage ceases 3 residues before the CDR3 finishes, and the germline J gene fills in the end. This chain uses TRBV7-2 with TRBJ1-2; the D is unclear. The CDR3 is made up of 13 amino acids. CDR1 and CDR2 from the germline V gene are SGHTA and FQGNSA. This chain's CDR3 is CASSLAHYNDYTF. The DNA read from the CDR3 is TGTGCCAGCAGCTTAGCCCACTACAATGAC.

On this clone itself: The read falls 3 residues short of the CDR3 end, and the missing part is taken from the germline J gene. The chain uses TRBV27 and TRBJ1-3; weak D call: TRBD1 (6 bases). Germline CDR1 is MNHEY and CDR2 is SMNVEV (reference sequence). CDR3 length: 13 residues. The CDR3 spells CASSSSRPGEIYF. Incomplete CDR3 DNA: TGTGCCAGCAGTTCGTCACGTCCAGGGGAA.

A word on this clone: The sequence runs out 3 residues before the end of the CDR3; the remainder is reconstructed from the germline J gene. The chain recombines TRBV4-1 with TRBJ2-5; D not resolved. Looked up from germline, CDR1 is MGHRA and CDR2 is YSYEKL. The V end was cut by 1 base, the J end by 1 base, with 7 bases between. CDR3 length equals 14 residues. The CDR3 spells CASSQGGIQETQYF. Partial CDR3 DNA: TGCGCCAGCAGCCAAGGCGGTATCCAAGAGACC.

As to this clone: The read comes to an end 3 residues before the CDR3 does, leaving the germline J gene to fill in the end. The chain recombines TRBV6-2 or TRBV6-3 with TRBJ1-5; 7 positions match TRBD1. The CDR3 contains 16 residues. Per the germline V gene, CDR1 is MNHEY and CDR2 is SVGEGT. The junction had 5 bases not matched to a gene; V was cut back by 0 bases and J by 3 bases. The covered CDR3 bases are TGTGCCAGCAGTTACTCGACAGGGTATAACAATCAGCCC. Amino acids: CASSYSTGYNNQP. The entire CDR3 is CASSYSTGYNNQPQHF.

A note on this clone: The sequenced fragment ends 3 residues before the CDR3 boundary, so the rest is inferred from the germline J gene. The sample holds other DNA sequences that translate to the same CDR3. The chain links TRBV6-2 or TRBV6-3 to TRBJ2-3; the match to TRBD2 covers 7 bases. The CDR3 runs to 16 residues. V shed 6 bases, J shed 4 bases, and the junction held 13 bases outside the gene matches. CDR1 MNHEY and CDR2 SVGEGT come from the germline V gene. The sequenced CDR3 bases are TGTGCCAGCAGCTACGGACTGGCGGGGGTGCCAGATACG. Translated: CASSYGLAGVPDT. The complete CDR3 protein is CASSYGLAGVPDTQYF.

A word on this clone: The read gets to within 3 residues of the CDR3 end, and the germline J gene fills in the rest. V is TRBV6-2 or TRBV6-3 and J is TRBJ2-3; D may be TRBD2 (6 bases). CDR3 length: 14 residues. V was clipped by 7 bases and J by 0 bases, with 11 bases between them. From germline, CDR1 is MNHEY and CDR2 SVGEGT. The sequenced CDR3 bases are TGTGCCAGCAAGGGACTCGCTAGCACAGATACG. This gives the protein CASKGLASTDT. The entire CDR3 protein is CASKGLASTDTQYF.

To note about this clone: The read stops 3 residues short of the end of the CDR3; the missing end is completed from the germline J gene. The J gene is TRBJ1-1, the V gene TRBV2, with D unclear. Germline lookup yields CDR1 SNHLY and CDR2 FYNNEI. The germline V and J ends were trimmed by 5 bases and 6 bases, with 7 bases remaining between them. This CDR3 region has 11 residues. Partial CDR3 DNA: TGTGCCAGCAGTATCACGGCTGAA. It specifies CASSITAE. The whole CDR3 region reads CASSITAEAFF.

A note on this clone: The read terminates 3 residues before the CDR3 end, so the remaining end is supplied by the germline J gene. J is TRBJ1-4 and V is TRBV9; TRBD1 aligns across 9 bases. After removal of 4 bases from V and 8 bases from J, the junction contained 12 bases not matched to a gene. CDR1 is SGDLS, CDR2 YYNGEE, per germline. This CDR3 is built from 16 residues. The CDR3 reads CASSFSRGQGNEKLFF. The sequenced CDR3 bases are TGTGCCAGCAGCTTCAGTAGGGGACAGGGCAACGAAAAA.

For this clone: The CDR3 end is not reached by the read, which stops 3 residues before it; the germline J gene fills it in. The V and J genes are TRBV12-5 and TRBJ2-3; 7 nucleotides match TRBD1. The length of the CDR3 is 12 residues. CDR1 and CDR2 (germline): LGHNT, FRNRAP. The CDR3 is CASGRTGATQYF. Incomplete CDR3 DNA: TGTGCTAGTGGTCGAACAGGGGCGACG.

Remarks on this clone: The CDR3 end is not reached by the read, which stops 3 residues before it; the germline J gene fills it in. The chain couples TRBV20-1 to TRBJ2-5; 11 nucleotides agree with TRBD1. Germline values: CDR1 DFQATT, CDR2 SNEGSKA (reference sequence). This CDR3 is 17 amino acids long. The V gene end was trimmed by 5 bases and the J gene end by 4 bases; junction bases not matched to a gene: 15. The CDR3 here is CSAYPGTGGRLRETQYF. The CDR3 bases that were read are TGCAGTGCTTATCCCGGGACAGGGGGGCGGTTGAGAGAGACC.

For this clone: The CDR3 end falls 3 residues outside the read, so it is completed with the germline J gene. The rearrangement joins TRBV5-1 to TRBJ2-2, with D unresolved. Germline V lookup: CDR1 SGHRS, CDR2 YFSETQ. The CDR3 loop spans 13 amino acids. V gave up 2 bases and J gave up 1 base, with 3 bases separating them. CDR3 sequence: CASSFRNTGELFF. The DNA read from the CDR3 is TGCGCCAGCAGCTTCAGGAACACCGGGGAG.

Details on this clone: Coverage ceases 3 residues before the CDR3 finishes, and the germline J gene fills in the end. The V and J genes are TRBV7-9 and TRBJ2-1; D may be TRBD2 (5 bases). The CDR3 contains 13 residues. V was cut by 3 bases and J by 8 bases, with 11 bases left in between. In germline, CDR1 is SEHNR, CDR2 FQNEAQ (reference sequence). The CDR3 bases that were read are TGTGCCAGCAGCTTCGGGCCCGGGGATGAG. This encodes CASSFGPGDE. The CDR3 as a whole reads CASSFGPGDEQFF.

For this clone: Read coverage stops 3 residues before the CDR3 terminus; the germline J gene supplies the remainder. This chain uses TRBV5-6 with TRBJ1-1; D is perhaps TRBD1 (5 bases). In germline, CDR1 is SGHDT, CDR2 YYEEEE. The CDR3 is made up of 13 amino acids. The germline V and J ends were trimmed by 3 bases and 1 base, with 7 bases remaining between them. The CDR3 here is CASSYGGNTEAFF. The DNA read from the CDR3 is TGTGCCAGCAGCTACGGGGGGAACACTGAA.